Listed below are T cell receptor beta chains from one sample, sequenced in a study of T cells in Graves' hyperthyroidism and ophthalmopathy. One entry per CDR3 protein, called by TCRdb with MiXCR from the multiplex PCR reads. The repertoire has roughly 30,000 distinct CDR3 sequences, roughly 45% of them found once; the top ten carry approximately 10%. The specimen was blood. The receptors were sampled from a woman aged 25 to 45 with Graves' hyperthyroidism. Both conserved end residues are part of each CDR3. The D gene is left open where the match is weak. Where a row states a size, it is once, few, many or the class of an expanded clone; other rows omit it.

many TRBJ2-3 TRBV9 . TGTGCCAGCAGCGTCGTCGGGGAACTCAACACAGATACGCAGTATTTT CASSVVGELNTDTQYF
. TRBJ1-1 TRBV18 . TGTGCCAGCTCACCACGGGGGGGGCTCACTGAAGCTTTCTTT CASSPRGGLTEAFF
. TRBJ1-1 TRBV7-8 . TGTGCCAGCAGCTTAGGCGGTGAAGCTTTCTTT CASSLGGEAFF
once TRBJ2-7 TRBV5-1 . TGCGCCAGCAGCTCGGAGTGGAGATCCTACGAGCAGTACTTC CASSSEWRSYEQYF
many TRBJ2-1 TRBV5-8 . TGTGCCAGCACCCGGTCGGTGTACAATGAGCAGTTCTTC CASTRSVYNEQFF
. TRBJ2-5 TRBV12-3/TRBV12-4 TRBD1 TGTGCCAGCAGTTTGGGACAGGGCAGTTTGGAGACCCAGTACTTC CASSLGQGSLETQYF
many TRBJ2-7 TRBV20-1 TRBD2 TGCAGTGCTATCCCACCGGTAGCGGGAGTCCCCTACGAGCAGTACTTC CSAIPPVAGVPYEQYF
many TRBJ2-1 TRBV4-2 TRBD2 TGTGCCAGCAGCCAAGTAGCATGGACTAGCGGGAATGAGCAGTTCTTC CASSQVAWTSGNEQFF
many TRBJ1-5 TRBV5-8 TRBD1 TGTGCCACCCAGGACAGGCAATATAGCAATCAGCCCCAGCATTTT CATQDRQYSNQPQHF
once TRBJ2-7 TRBV20-1 TRBD2 TGCAGTGCTCAAGGACTAGCGGGAGGGCCCTCCTACGAGCAGTACTTC CSAQGLAGGPSYEQYF
. TRBJ2-5 TRBV7-2 . TGTGCCAGCAGCTCAAACACAGAGACCCAGTACTTC CASSSNTETQYF
. TRBJ2-3 TRBV5-1 . TGCGCCAGCAGCTTCAGCAGCCGCACAGATACGCAGTATTTT CASSFSSRTDTQYF
once TRBJ1-1 TRBV15 . TGTGCCATCAGCAGACTGTTAGGAGGGACTGGAGCTTTCTTT CAISRLLGGTGAFF
once TRBJ2-5 TRBV12-3/TRBV12-4 TRBD2 TGTGCCAGCAGTTTAGTCCCTAGCGGGGAGACCCAGTACTTC CASSLVPSGETQYF
many TRBJ1-5 TRBV12-3/TRBV12-4 TRBD1 TGTGCCAGCAGTCCCCGCGCGACAGGGGACAATCAGCCCCAGCATTTT CASSPRATGDNQPQHF
. TRBJ2-7 TRBV5-1 TRBD2 TGCGCCAGCAGCTTGGGGAGCGGGAGGGCCGGGGGCGAGCAGTACTTC CASSLGSGRAGGEQYF
many TRBJ2-1 TRBV5-1 TRBD2 TGCGCCAGCAGCCGGGGGGTAGCGGGAGGGATGTCGGAGCAGTTCTTC CASSRGVAGGMSEQFF
. TRBJ2-1 TRBV20-1 . TGCAGTGCTAGAGGGACAGTCTACAATGAGCAGTTCTTC CSARGTVYNEQFF
many TRBJ2-3 TRBV5-4 . TGTGCCAGCAGCTCACCGGAAGGGATATACACAGATACGCAGTATTTT CASSSPEGIYTDTQYF
many TRBJ1-5 TRBV6-6 TRBD1 TGTGCCAGCACTCCGGGACAGGGGGCGGGTGGCAATCAGCCCCAGCATTTT CASTPGQGAGGNQPQHF
medium-sized TRBJ1-5 TRBV7-9 . TGTGCCAGCAGCTTAGACACGATCGGAAATCAGCCCCAGCATTTT CASSLDTIGNQPQHF
. TRBJ1-5 TRBV20-1 . TGCAGTGCTAATAAGGGGGAGGTAGAGACCCAGCATTTT CSANKGEVETQHF
once TRBJ1-3 TRBV7-6 TRBD1 TGTGCCAGCAGCTTAAACCGGGACAGCACCAACACCATATATTTT CASSLNRDSTNTIYF
many TRBJ2-6 TRBV7-9 . TGTGCCAGCAGCTTAGATCGTTCCGGGGCTGGGGCCAACGTCCTGACTTTC CASSLDRSGAGANVLTF
medium-sized TRBJ2-7 TRBV25-1 . TGTGCCAGCAGTGAATACCTAGGGTACGGGGCCTACGAGCAGTACTTC CASSEYLGYGAYEQYF
many TRBJ2-3 TRBV3-1 . TGTGCCAGCAGCCACCATAACAGAGATACGCAGTATTTT CASSHHNRDTQYF
. TRBJ1-5 TRBV20-1 TRBD1 TGCAGTGCTAGGTCAGGGGGCCTGGAGACCCAGCATTTT CSARSGGLETQHF
. TRBJ1-2 TRBV2 . TGTGCCAGCAGGGGGCCTGGCTACACCTTC CASRGPGYTF
many TRBJ1-1 TRBV20-1 . TGCAGTGCTAGGGGGAGGAGACGAGGGAACACTGAAGCTTTCTTT CSARGRRRGNTEAFF
. TRBJ2-6 TRBV24-1 TRBD1 TGTGCCACCAGTGACCCCGGGACAGGGGGCGCTGGGGCCAACGTCCTGACTTTC CATSDPGTGGAGANVLTF
. TRBJ2-2 TRBV5-1 TRBD2 TGCGCCACGGGCGGACTAGCGGTTACCGGGGAGCTGTTTTTT CATGGLAVTGELFF
medium-sized TRBJ2-7 TRBV9 . TGTGCCAGCGCACGGGACACCGTCGCCTACGAGCAGTACTTC CASARDTVAYEQYF
. TRBJ1-5 TRBV12-3/TRBV12-4 . TGTGCCAGCAGTGCGGCGGGATTTCAGCCCCAGCATTTC CASSAAGFQPQHF
. TRBJ1-2 TRBV19 . TGTGCCAGTAGTATAGGACCGGGCTATGGCTACACCTTC CASSIGPGYGYTF
. TRBJ1-1 TRBV7-9 . TGTGCCAGCAGCTTTTTTTCAGGAAAGAACACTGAAGCTTTCTTT CASSFFSGKNTEAFF
. TRBJ1-1 TRBV10-3 . . CAMYLCASQGGTEAFF
. TRBJ2-3 TRBV2 . TGTGCCAGCAGTGGGAATGCGCAGGCAGATACGCAGTATTTT CASSGNAQADTQYF
many TRBJ1-2 TRBV5-4 . TGTGCCAGCAGCTTGGCTATCGCCGGGTTTTATGGCTACACCTTC CASSLAIAGFYGYTF
few TRBJ2-7 TRBV18 . TGTGCCAGCTCACCCCAGACTAGTACCCCCTACGAGCAGTACTTC CASSPQTSTPYEQYF
. TRBJ1-5 TRBV20-1 . TGCAGTGCTAGAGCGTCTACCGATAATCAGCCCCAGCATTTT CSARASTDNQPQHF
. TRBJ2-1 TRBV6-2/TRBV6-3 . TGTGCCAGCAGTTATGGTGGGAACAATGAGCAGTTCTTC CASSYGGNNEQFF
many TRBJ2-3 TRBV15 . TGTGCCACCAGCAGAACCTATCAGGGGCGCACAGATACGCAGTATTTT CATSRTYQGRTDTQYF
medium-sized TRBJ2-7 TRBV20-1 . TGCAGTGCTAGAGATCAGGGGCGGGGAGCCTACGAGCAGTACTTC CSARDQGRGAYEQYF
medium-sized TRBJ1-2 TRBV7-2 . TGTGCCAGCAGCTTGGTGGAGCTGGGGGTAGGCTACACCTTC CASSLVELGVGYTF
few TRBJ2-7 TRBV7-9 . TGTGCCAGCAGCTTAGCCGAATACGAGCAGTACTTC CASSLAEYEQYF
many TRBJ2-7 TRBV5-1 . TGCGCCAGCAGTTGGGGGCCCAAGGGTCGCTCCTACGAGCAGTACTTC CASSWGPKGRSYEQYF
once TRBJ2-7 TRBV5-1 TRBD1 TGCGCCAGCAGCACAGGACAGGGGGAATGGAAGGAGCAGTACTTC CASSTGQGEWKEQYF
many TRBJ2-1 TRBV6-2/TRBV6-3 . TGTGCCAGCACCAGACCATTCGGGGGAAATGAGCAGTTCTTC CASTRPFGGNEQFF
. TRBJ1-6 TRBV7-3 . TGTGCCAGCAGCTTCAAGAGCTCCTATAATTCACCCCTCCACTTT CASSFKSSYNSPLHF
many TRBJ2-3 TRBV3-1 . TGTGCCAGCAGCCAAGATCCGGGATACACAGATACGCAGTATTTT CASSQDPGYTDTQYF